This T cell receptor beta chain derives from a study of CXCR3-negative and CXCR3-positive naive CD8 T cells. Germline CDR1 reads SQVTM; CDR2 reads ANQGSEA. The CDR3 has 13 residues. Carrying UMI labels, the TRB cDNA libraries were prepared through 5' RACE. From its re-call of the 5' RACE reads, TCRdb lists each CDR3 protein once, without DNA. This listing includes around 140,000 distinct CDR3 sequences. The chain joins TRBV29-1 to TRBJ2-5; TCRdb gives TRBD1 as the D gene, but with no DNA this cannot be confirmed. Material: naive CXCR3- CD8+ T cells from blood. Subset in this sample: CD45RO-CCR7+CD27+CD95- naive CD8+ T cells lacking CXCR3 (TNR3-). The sequence was collected from a human donor in good health. Some clones in this sample may be carry-over from other donors' samples. The CDR3 loop is CSVLGGAAETQYF.